Below are 24 T cell receptor beta chains sequenced from a single sample in a study of blood T cell repertoires in COVID-19. The repertoire was sequenced with immunoSEQ multiplex PCR; TCRdb's copy has only in-frame clones and lacks some. The sample holds 250,000 to 350,000 clones, 80% to 85% seen once. The sequenced material came from peripheral blood. Every receptor here comes from a person aged 65 to 85 with COVID-19, enrolled during active disease.

The chain couples TRBV2 to TRBJ2-7; 9 bases are shared with TRBD1. Germline V lookup: CDR1 SNHLY, CDR2 FYNNEI. V lost 2 bases to trimming and J lost 1 base; unmatched junction nucleotides: 6. This CDR3 is built from 16 residues. DNA of the CDR3: TGTGCCAGCAGTGAACCGAGACAGGGGGGATCCTACGAGCAGTACTTC. Amino acid sequence: CASSEPRQGGSYEQYF.

The gene calls are TRBV7-3 and TRBJ2-1; TRBD2 matches at 13 bases. The CDR3 extends over 18 amino acids. The V gene's germline CDR1 is SGHTA and CDR2 FQGTGA. The V gene end was trimmed by 5 bases and the J gene end by 10 bases; junction bases not matched to a gene: 17. In DNA, the CDR3 is TGTGCCAGCAGCCTCTTACCCCGGACTAGCGGGGGAGCTGGAGAGCAGTTCTTC. The encoded protein is CASSLLPRTSGGAGEQFF.

The chain links TRBV25-1 to TRBJ1-6; 7 bases match TRBD1. Trimming cost V 6 bases and J 4 bases; bases outside gene matches: 3. The germline CDR1 and CDR2 sequences are MGHDK and SYGVNS. This CDR3 has 14 residues. CDR3 residues: CASRQTGYNSPLHF. The CDR3 DNA reads as TGTGCCAGCAGGCAGACAGGGTATAATTCACCCCTCCACTTT.

This sequence joins TRBV5-4 and TRBJ2-3, with 9 positions matching TRBD2. The CDR3 runs 14 residues. The V gene end was trimmed by 10 bases and the J gene end by 2 bases; junction bases not matched to a gene: 8. Per the germline V gene, CDR1 is SGHNT and CDR2 is YYREEE (reference sequence). In DNA, the CDR3 is TGTGCCGCGGCGGGGGGGCCCCACACAGATACGCAGTATTTT. Translation: CAAAGGPHTDTQYF.

The J gene is TRBJ2-5, the V gene TRBV28, with 15 bases fitting TRBD2. With V trimmed by 7 bases and J by 7 bases, 13 bases remained unmatched. CDR1 is MDHEN, CDR2 SYDVKM, per germline. The CDR3 loop spans 17 amino acids. The CDR3 region has the DNA TGTGCCAGCAAACTGGGTGGACTAGCGGGGGGGCTGGTGACCCAGTACTTC. Its protein is CASKLGGLAGGLVTQYF.

V is TRBV7-2 and J is TRBJ2-5; 14 bases fit TRBD2. Germline lookup yields CDR1 SGHTA and CDR2 FQGNSA. CDR3 length: 17 amino acids. The V segment lost 0 bases and the J segment 4 bases; nucleotides outside the gene matches: 4. CDR3 nucleotides: TGTGCCAGCAGCTTAGCCCCCGGACTAGCGGGAGGAGAGACCCAGTACTTC. Protein product: CASSLAPGLAGGETQYF.

The rearrangement uses TRBV7-9 and TRBJ1-6; 7 bases match TRBD1. V shed 1 base, J shed 10 bases, and the junction held 7 bases outside the gene matches. CDR1 and CDR2 from the germline V gene are SEHNR and FQNEAQ (reference sequence). CDR3 length equals 15 residues. The CDR3 region is CASSLGGGGGSPLHF. CDR3 coding DNA: TGTGCCAGCAGCTTAGGAGGGGGCGGAGGATCACCCCTCCACTTT.

This chain connects TRBV10-2 to TRBJ2-2, with 8 positions matching TRBD1. Germline V gene lookup returns CDR1 WSHSY and CDR2 SAAADI. With 7 bases clipped from V and 3 bases from J, the junction kept 7 bases outside the gene matches. There are 15 residues in the CDR3. CDR3 nucleotide sequence: TGCGCCAGCAAATTAGCAGGGGGCGACACCGGGGAGCTGTTTTTT. Its translation: CASKLAGGDTGELFF.

The chain carries TRBV19 and TRBJ1-1; D gene ambiguous. The CDR3 is made up of 16 amino acids. The V gene's germline CDR1 is LNHDA and CDR2 SQIVND (reference sequence). V was shortened by 3 bases and J by 0 bases, with 14 bases between the two germline ends. CDR3 bases: TGTGCCAGTAGTATGCCACTTCGTGAAGTGAACACTGAAGCTTTCTTT. Its translation is CASSMPLREVNTEAFF.

The chain joins TRBV10-3 to TRBJ2-5, with D possibly TRBD1 on 6 matching bases. The CDR3 totals 15 residues. Germline lookup yields CDR1 ENHRY and CDR2 SYGVKD. Trimming left V 2 bases short and J 2 bases short, with 12 bases between. DNA for the CDR3: TGTGCCATCAGTGAGCAATGGACAGAGCAAGAGACCCAGTACTTC. Its protein product is CAISEQWTEQETQYF.

The CDR3 DNA follows: TGTGCCAGCAGCGTACCAATGGGCGGGACTGGGCAGTTCTTC. This encodes CASSVPMGGTGQFF. The chain links TRBV5-4 to TRBJ2-1; D perhaps matches TRBD2 (6 bases). V was cut by 4 bases and J by 12 bases, with 20 bases left in between. Germline lookup yields CDR1 SGHNT and CDR2 YYREEE (reference sequence). The CDR3 contains 14 residues.

V is TRBV29-1 and J is TRBJ2-2, with TRBD2 matching 16 bases. V lost 7 bases and J lost 10; bases outside the gene matches: 12. CDR3 length: 16 amino acids. Germline-derived CDR1 and CDR2 are SQVTM and ANQGSEA. The chain's CDR3 is CSAVAGLAGGAEELFF. CDR3 coding DNA: TGCAGCGCCGTCGCGGGACTAGCGGGGGGGGCCGAGGAGCTGTTTTTT.

The chain has TRBV14 and TRBJ1-2; 7 bases align to TRBD1. Germline V CDR1 and CDR2: SGHDN, FVKESK. V trimming: 4 bases; J trimming: 5 bases; junction bases outside the gene matches: 4. The CDR3 consists of 13 residues. The CDR3, as DNA: TGTGCCAGCAGCCGAACAGGGGCGTATGGCTACACCTTC. Amino acid sequence: CASSRTGAYGYTF.

This clone was counted only a few times. This sequence joins TRBV12-3 or TRBV12-4 and TRBJ2-2; the match to TRBD1 covers 7 bases. V was clipped by 4 bases and J by 6 bases; unmatched bases: 2. There are 13 residues in the CDR3. This chain's CDR3 is CASSWQGAGELFF. Written as DNA, the CDR3 is TGTGCCAGCAGTTGGCAGGGGGCCGGGGAGCTGTTTTTT.

This clone was found many times. Other nucleotide sequences from this sample produce the same CDR3. V and J are TRBV4-1 and TRBJ2-7, with TRBD2 as a possible D gene (6 bases). There are 15 residues in the CDR3. Germline V CDR1 and CDR2: MGHRA, YSYEKL. V lost 2 bases to trimming and J lost 3 bases, with 14 bases between them. CDR3 amino acids: CASSQTSGAGYEQYF. In DNA form, the CDR3 reads TGCGCCAGCAGCCAAACCTCAGGAGCGGGCTACGAGCAGTACTTC.

The genes are TRBV18 and TRBJ1-1, with 9 nucleotides matching TRBD1. Unmatched junction bases numbered 3, after V lost 3 bases and J lost 7 bases. Per germline, CDR1 KGHSH and CDR2 LQKENI. The CDR3 loop spans 13 amino acids. CDR3 DNA: TGTGCCAGCTCACCGGACAGGGGAGTTGAAGCTTTCTTT. Its protein product is CASSPDRGVEAFF.

The J gene is TRBJ2-7, the V gene TRBV7-2; 15 positions agree with TRBD2. V trimming: 1 base; J trimming: 3 bases; junction bases outside the gene matches: 1. Germline V lookup: CDR1 SGHTA, CDR2 FQGNSA. The CDR3 is 16 residues long. The CDR3 loop is CASSLVGLAGGYEQYF. For the CDR3, the DNA is TGTGCCAGCAGCTTAGTGGGACTAGCGGGAGGCTACGAGCAGTACTTC.

This clone was seen once. The chain couples TRBV5-6 to TRBJ1-5, with D possibly being TRBD1 (6 bases). With 1 base removed from V and 0 bases from J, the gap between germline ends came to 11 bases. The CDR3 loop spans 16 amino acids. Germline V gene sequence: CDR1 SGHDT, CDR2 YYEEEE. The CDR3 loop reads CASSLSGTLSNQPQHF. Written as DNA, the CDR3 is TGTGCCAGCAGCTTGTCCGGGACACTTAGCAATCAGCCCCAGCATTTT.

The chain employs TRBV5-4 and TRBJ2-5; TRBD1 matches 10 bases. CDR1 SGHNT and CDR2 YYREEE come from the germline V gene (reference sequence). This CDR3 spans 14 amino acids. J was trimmed by 4 bases and V by 4 bases; bases with no gene match: 4. In DNA, the CDR3 is TGTGCCAGCAGCCAGGACAGGGGGAGAGAGACCCAGTACTTC. It codes for CASSQDRGRETQYF.

This chain joins TRBV4-1 and TRBJ2-7; 7 bases are shared with TRBD2. Germline assignment: CDR1 MGHRA and CDR2 YSYEKL. The CDR3 is 14 residues long. Trimming at V came to 5 bases and at J to 2 bases, leaving 6 bases not matched to a gene. Here the CDR3 reads CASSVRESTYEQYF. The CDR3 DNA reads TGCGCCAGCAGCGTGCGGGAGAGCACCTACGAGCAGTACTTC.

V gene TRBV28 combines with J gene TRBJ2-1, with 13 bases lining up with TRBD2. Germline V CDR1 and CDR2: MDHEN, SYDVKM. Losses at the gene ends were 2 bases for V and 1 base for J; bases not matched to a gene: 8. The CDR3 runs 19 residues. CDR3 region: CASSLIGLAGAASYNEQFF. CDR3 sequence (DNA): TGTGCCAGCAGTTTAATTGGACTAGCGGGAGCTGCGTCCTACAATGAGCAGTTCTTC. Using reference TRBV28 and TRBJ2-1 for the parts outside the CDR3, the full variable domain is DVKVTQSSRYLVKRTGEKVFLECVQDMDHENMFWYRQDPGLGLRLIYFSYDVKMKEKGDIPEGYSVSREKKERFSLILESASTNQTSMYLCASSLIGLAGAASYNEQFFGPGTRLTVL.

The chain recombines TRBV28 with TRBJ2-2, with 8 bases lining up with TRBD2. The V gene end was trimmed by 6 bases and the J gene end by 6 bases; junction bases not matched to a gene: 12. Germline assignment: CDR1 MDHEN and CDR2 SYDVKM. This CDR3 has 16 amino acids. As DNA, the CDR3 is TGTGCCAGCAGACCACCGGGGGGGTATCGGGCCGGGGAGCTGTTTTTT. Amino acid sequence: CASRPPGGYRAGELFF. The whole variable domain, remainder taken from reference TRBV28 and TRBJ2-2, is DVKVTQSSRYLVKRTGEKVFLECVQDMDHENMFWYRQDPGLGLRLIYFSYDVKMKEKGDIPEGYSVSREKKERFSLILESASTNQTSMYLCASRPPGGYRAGELFFGEGSRLTVL.

The genes are TRBV7-8 and TRBJ2-7, with D perhaps TRBD2 (5 bases). The CDR3 extends over 13 amino acids. CDR1 and CDR2 from the germline V gene are SGHVS and FQNEAQ. Trimming stripped 8 bases from V and 0 bases from J, with 11 bases between. The CDR3 DNA reads as TGTGCCAGCGTCGAGGGAATCTCCTACGAGCAGTACTTC. Its translation is CASVEGISYEQYF.

The V and J genes are TRBV7-9 and TRBJ1-1; maybe TRBD1 (5 bases). This CDR3 is 14 amino acids long. Germline-derived CDR1 and CDR2 are SEHNR and FQNEAQ (reference sequence). Trimming removed 9 bases at V and 6 bases at J, with 20 bases between. The CDR3 bases are TGTGCCAGTCCACAGGCCGGGGGATCTCCTGAAGCTTTCTTT. Translation: CASPQAGGSPEAFF.